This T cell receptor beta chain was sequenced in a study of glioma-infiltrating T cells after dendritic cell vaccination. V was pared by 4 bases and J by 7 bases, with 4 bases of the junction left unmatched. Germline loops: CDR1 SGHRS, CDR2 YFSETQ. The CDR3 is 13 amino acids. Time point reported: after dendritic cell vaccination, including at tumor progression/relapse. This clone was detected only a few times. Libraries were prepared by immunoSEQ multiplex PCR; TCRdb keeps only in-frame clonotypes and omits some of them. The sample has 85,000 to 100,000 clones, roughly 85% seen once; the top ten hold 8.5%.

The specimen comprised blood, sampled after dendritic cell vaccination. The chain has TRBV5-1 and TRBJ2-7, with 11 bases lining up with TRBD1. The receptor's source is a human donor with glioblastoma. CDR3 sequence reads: CASSIGTGGEQYF. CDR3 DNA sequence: TGCGCCAGCAGCATCGGGACAGGGGGGGAGCAGTACTTC. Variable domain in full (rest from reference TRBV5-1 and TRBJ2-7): KAGVTQTPRYLIKTRGQQVTLSCSPISGHRSVSWYQQTPGQGLQFLFEYFSETQRNKGNFPGRFSGRQFSNSRSEMNVSTLELGDSALYLCASSIGTGGEQYFGPGTRLTVT.